A selection of T cell receptor beta chains follows, all from one sample in a study of CD8+ T cells in alopecia areata. Only in-frame clones appear in the TCRdb table, and some are missing; sequencing was by immunoSEQ multiplex PCR. The table includes some 210,000 clones, 50% to 70% detected once. The sample consisted of CD4+ T cells sorted from blood, taken at week 0. All receptors come from a human donor with alopecia areata. Both conserved end residues are part of each CDR3. A D gene is named only where the DNA matches it firmly. For some rows the clone size is stated as once, few or many, or as a class when expanded; others skip it.

V gene: TRBV30
J gene: TRBJ1-2
clone size: few
D gene: TRBD1
CDR3 protein: CAWRTGGYGYTF
CDR3 DNA: TGTGCCTGGAGAACAGGGGGTTATGGCTACACCTTC

V gene: TRBV15
J gene: TRBJ1-3
clone size: NA
D gene: NA
CDR3 protein: CATSRDLGSGNTIYF
CDR3 DNA: TGTGCCACCAGCAGAGATCTCGGGTCTGGAAACACCATATATTTT

V gene: TRBV2
J gene: TRBJ1-2
clone size: NA
D gene: TRBD1
CDR3 protein: CASGGQTSNYGYTF
CDR3 DNA: TGTGCCAGCGGGGGACAGACAAGTAACTATGGCTACACCTTC

V gene: TRBV11-2
J gene: TRBJ2-3
clone size: NA
D gene: TRBD2
CDR3 protein: CASSSGTSVTDTQYF
CDR3 DNA: TGTGCCAGCAGCTCCGGGACTAGTGTAACAGATACGCAGTATTTT

V gene: TRBV4-1
J gene: TRBJ2-3
clone size: NA
D gene: NA
CDR3 protein: CASSQDGVRATDTQYF
CDR3 DNA: TGCGCCAGCAGCCAAGACGGCGTCAGGGCCACAGATACGCAGTATTTT

V gene: TRBV5-6
J gene: TRBJ1-2
clone size: NA
D gene: TRBD1
CDR3 protein: CASSPGQGRGYGYTF
CDR3 DNA: TGTGCCAGCAGCCCCGGACAGGGTCGAGGCTATGGCTACACCTTC

V gene: TRBV15
J gene: TRBJ1-1
clone size: NA
D gene: TRBD1
CDR3 protein: CATGTANTEAFF
CDR3 DNA: TGTGCCACCGGGACAGCGAACACTGAAGCTTTCTTT

V gene: TRBV9
J gene: TRBJ2-3
clone size: few
D gene: NA
CDR3 protein: CASSVQVQSTDTQYF
CDR3 DNA: TGTGCCAGCAGCGTTCAAGTACAAAGCACAGATACGCAGTATTTT

V gene: TRBV4-1
J gene: TRBJ1-5
clone size: many
D gene: NA
CDR3 protein: CASSQDPGGLRPQHF
CDR3 DNA: TGCGCCAGCAGCCAAGATCCCGGCGGTCTGAGGCCCCAGCATTTT

V gene: TRBV4-1
J gene: TRBJ2-7
clone size: NA
D gene: NA
CDR3 protein: CASSQDRAYEQYF
CDR3 DNA: TGCGCCAGCAGCCAAGACAGGGCCTACGAGCAGTACTTC

V gene: TRBV14
J gene: TRBJ2-4
clone size: few
D gene: NA
CDR3 protein: CASSQEAAAKNIQYF
CDR3 DNA: TGTGCCAGCAGCCAAGAGGCAGCCGCCAAAAACATTCAGTACTTC

V gene: TRBV7-9
J gene: TRBJ2-1
clone size: few
D gene: TRBD1
CDR3 protein: CASSLWGTGSNEQFF
CDR3 DNA: TGTGCCAGCAGCTTATGGGGGACAGGGTCCAATGAGCAGTTCTTC

V gene: TRBV5-6
J gene: TRBJ2-1
clone size: many
D gene: NA
CDR3 protein: CASSSRDSSYNEQFF
CDR3 DNA: TGTGCCAGCAGCTCCCGGGATTCCTCCTACAATGAGCAGTTCTTC

V gene: TRBV30
J gene: TRBJ1-1
clone size: NA
D gene: NA
CDR3 protein: CASGWGQNTEAFF
CDR3 DNA: TGTGCCTCTGGCTGGGGGCAGAACACTGAAGCTTTCTTT

V gene: TRBV7-3
J gene: TRBJ2-7
clone size: few
D gene: TRBD1
CDR3 protein: CASSLKPGTEEQYF
CDR3 DNA: TGTGCCAGCAGCCTAAAACCTGGGACAGAAGAGCAGTACTTC

V gene: TRBV7-9
J gene: TRBJ2-7
clone size: many
D gene: NA
CDR3 protein: CASSLGDNSYEQYF
CDR3 DNA: TGTGCCAGCAGCTTGGGGGACAACTCCTACGAGCAGTACTTC

V gene: TRBV28
J gene: TRBJ2-3
clone size: once
D gene: TRBD1
CDR3 protein: CASSTGGRDTQYF
CDR3 DNA: TGTGCCAGCAGTACAGGGGGCAGGGATACGCAGTATTTT

V gene: TRBV5-4
J gene: TRBJ1-1
clone size: NA
D gene: NA
CDR3 protein: CASSLEIGEAFF
CDR3 DNA: TGTGCCAGCAGCCTGGAAATTGGTGAAGCTTTCTTT

V gene: TRBV18
J gene: TRBJ1-1
clone size: NA
D gene: NA
CDR3 protein: CASSPAGANTEAFF
CDR3 DNA: TGTGCCAGCTCACCAGCAGGGGCGAACACTGAAGCTTTCTTT

V gene: TRBV7-9
J gene: TRBJ2-7
clone size: few
D gene: NA
CDR3 protein: CASSTEGPSRGQYF
CDR3 DNA: TGTGCCAGCAGCACCGAGGGACCTTCAAGGGGGCAGTACTTC

V gene: TRBV2
J gene: TRBJ2-7
clone size: few
D gene: TRBD2
CDR3 protein: CASRDLSGTLYEQYF
CDR3 DNA: TGTGCCAGCAGAGATCTTAGCGGGACCCTCTACGAGCAGTACTTC

V gene: TRBV27
J gene: TRBJ2-4
clone size: once
D gene: NA
CDR3 protein: CASSFRRRTGNIQYF
CDR3 DNA: TGTGCCAGCAGTTTCCGAAGGAGAACCGGGAACATTCAGTACTTC

V gene: TRBV7-2
J gene: TRBJ1-2
clone size: NA
D gene: NA
CDR3 protein: CASSRSGGEYGYTF
CDR3 DNA: TGTGCCAGCAGCCGGTCGGGGGGGGAGTATGGCTACACCTTC

V gene: TRBV6-5
J gene: TRBJ1-5
clone size: few
D gene: NA
CDR3 protein: CASSYFGVNQPQHF
CDR3 DNA: TGTGCCAGCAGTTACTTCGGGGTAAATCAGCCCCAGCATTTT

V gene: TRBV29-1
J gene: TRBJ2-2
clone size: NA
D gene: TRBD1
CDR3 protein: CSVGTGATGELFF
CDR3 DNA: TGCAGCGTTGGAACAGGGGCCACCGGGGAGCTGTTTTTT

V gene: TRBV30
J gene: TRBJ1-4
clone size: NA
D gene: NA
CDR3 protein: CAWSPGYAGEKLFF
CDR3 DNA: TGTGCCTGGAGCCCGGGGTACGCCGGGGAAAAACTGTTTTTT

V gene: TRBV30
J gene: TRBJ2-1
clone size: NA
D gene: TRBD2
CDR3 protein: CACTAPSGRASNEQFF
CDR3 DNA: TGTGCCTGCACGGCCCCTAGCGGGAGGGCCTCCAATGAGCAGTTCTTC

V gene: TRBV27
J gene: TRBJ2-7
clone size: NA
D gene: NA
CDR3 protein: CASRRAGVYEQYF
CDR3 DNA: TGTGCCAGCCGAAGGGCAGGGGTCTACGAGCAGTACTTC

V gene: TRBV20-1
J gene: TRBJ2-5
clone size: NA
D gene: NA
CDR3 protein: CSAGPSETQYF
CDR3 DNA: TGCAGTGCTGGGCCATCGGAGACCCAGTACTTC

V gene: TRBV9
J gene: TRBJ2-1
clone size: NA
D gene: NA
CDR3 protein: CASPGLAWWNEQFF
CDR3 DNA: TGTGCCAGCCCGGGGCTAGCTTGGTGGAATGAGCAGTTCTTC

V gene: TRBV5-6
J gene: TRBJ2-3
clone size: NA
D gene: NA
CDR3 protein: CASSLGQGVDTQYF
CDR3 DNA: TGTGCCAGCAGCTTGGGGCAGGGTGTTGATACGCAGTATTTT

V gene: TRBV11-2
J gene: TRBJ2-3
clone size: NA
D gene: NA
CDR3 protein: CASRALGVSTDTQYF
CDR3 DNA: TGTGCCAGCAGGGCACTCGGGGTTAGCACAGATACGCAGTATTTT

V gene: TRBV15
J gene: TRBJ1-2
clone size: NA
D gene: NA
CDR3 protein: CATSSPLTNNYGYTF
CDR3 DNA: TGTGCCACCAGCAGTCCACTAACGAATAACTATGGCTACACCTTC

V gene: TRBV18
J gene: TRBJ2-7
clone size: NA
D gene: NA
CDR3 protein: CASSPDSLYEQYF
CDR3 DNA: TGTGCCAGCTCACCAGACTCCCTCTACGAGCAGTACTTC

V gene: TRBV7-8
J gene: TRBJ2-7
clone size: NA
D gene: NA
CDR3 protein: CASSLALAINEQYF
CDR3 DNA: TGTGCCAGCAGCTTAGCGCTAGCTATTAACGAGCAGTACTTC

V gene: TRBV27
J gene: TRBJ2-4
clone size: NA
D gene: NA
CDR3 protein: CASSKGLADGNIQYF
CDR3 DNA: TGTGCCAGCAGTAAGGGGCTAGCTGATGGGAACATTCAGTACTTC

V gene: TRBV6-6
J gene: TRBJ2-7
clone size: NA
D gene: NA
CDR3 protein: CASSYSLGSPYEQYF
CDR3 DNA: TGTGCCAGCAGTTATTCCCTTGGGAGTCCCTACGAGCAGTACTTC

V gene: TRBV7-3
J gene: TRBJ2-2
clone size: once
D gene: NA
CDR3 protein: CASSESGTTGELFF
CDR3 DNA: TGTGCCAGCAGCGAGTCAGGCACGACCGGGGAGCTGTTTTTT

V gene: TRBV9
J gene: TRBJ2-1
clone size: NA
D gene: NA
CDR3 protein: CASSVKGSYNEQFF
CDR3 DNA: TGTGCCAGCAGCGTTAAAGGTAGCTACAATGAGCAGTTCTTC

V gene: TRBV7-2
J gene: TRBJ2-7
clone size: NA
D gene: NA
CDR3 protein: CASSLLGSPYEQYF
CDR3 DNA: TGTGCCAGCAGCTTATTGGGGTCCCCCTACGAGCAGTACTTC